The clone carrying this T cell receptor (beta chain) was observed a single time. Under the authors' procedure: Amplification with reference gene primers provided the estimates of nucleated cell counts. Here immunoSEQ multiplex PCR was the method, and the copy in TCRdb shows in-frame clones only, minus some. That table supplies the V and J calls and clone size; D and trimming were determined from the DNA. The table includes 150,000 to 200,000 clones, approximately 85% detected once. V was cut by 3 bases and J by 9 bases, with 15 bases left in between. CDR1 GTSNPN and CDR2 SVGIG come from the germline V gene (reference sequence). The CDR3 totals 14 residues. The record originates from a study of blood T cell repertoires in COVID-19. Study information: Acute and convalescent COVID-19 samples came from the United States, Italy and Spain. The cDNA or gDNA used as material had been derived from T cells, B-cell-depleted T cells, or PBMCs.

This clonotype was sampled from a human donor with active or convalescent COVID-19. The donor label of this sample is uncertain. Sequences were obtained from peripheral blood. The chain couples TRBV30 to TRBJ1-6; a possible D gene is TRBD1 (6 bases). The CDR3 nucleotides read TGTGCCTGGAGAGCCGAGGGGGGGTTTTCACCCCTCCACTTT. It encodes CAWRAEGGFSPLHF.